This TCR beta chain came from a study of T cells in Graves' hyperthyroidism and ophthalmopathy. This clonotype was detected a few times. The V segment lost 1 base and the J segment 0 bases; nucleotides outside the gene matches: 10. In germline, CDR1 is LGHDT, CDR2 YNNKEL (reference sequence). This CDR3 comprises 19 residues. The TCR beta CDR3 regions underwent amplification using RNA transcripts as the source. RT-PCR in the first round (using the HTBI primer set) targeted the TCR CDR3. TCRdb reanalysed the multiplex PCR reads using MiXCR and keeps one entry per CDR3 protein. The sample holds around 350,000 distinct CDR3 sequences, roughly 19% seen once.

The V call is TRBV3-1, the J call TRBJ2-5; 11 bases are a match to TRBD2. The sample comprised blood. The TCR sequence derives from a woman between 18 and 29 years old with Graves' hyperthyroidism. This chain's CDR3 is CASSQGTLAGGPYQETQYF. For the CDR3, the DNA is TGTGCCAGCAGCCAAGGAACGCTAGCGGGGGGACCATACCAAGAGACCCAGTACTTC.